This T cell receptor (beta chain) was retrieved from a study of graft-versus-host responses after intestinal transplantation. Study-wide context: Each transplant was multivisceral, liver-intestinal, or isolated intestinal. Tacrolimus plus steroids were given to all recipients for about three years, preceded by anti-thymocyte globulin induction. Study findings and constraints: Subjects displaying graft-donor T cell macrochimerism possessed elevated graft-versus-host to host-versus-graft clonal ratios inside allografts.

The CDR3 covers 16 residues. Germline trimming cut 0 bases from V and 8 bases from J; bases unmatched to any gene: 8. Germline CDR1 is SGHTA and CDR2 is FQGNSA. TCRdb's copy holds only in-frame clones and misses some; the assay was immunoSEQ multiplex PCR. The repertoire holds approximately 90,000 clones, about 85% seen once, with approximately 0.3% in the top ten. For this clone: Antigen unknown.

J is TRBJ2-7 and V is TRBV7-2; 12 nucleotides align to TRBD1. This clonotype was obtained from a human donor who was the organ donor for an intestinal transplant. The sample here was unstimulated CD4+ T cells sorted from spleen or lymph node cells, taken before transplant. CDR3 sequence: CASSLAGTGGPHKQYF. In DNA, the CDR3 is TGTGCCAGCAGCTTAGCGGGGACAGGGGGCCCCCACAAGCAGTACTTC.